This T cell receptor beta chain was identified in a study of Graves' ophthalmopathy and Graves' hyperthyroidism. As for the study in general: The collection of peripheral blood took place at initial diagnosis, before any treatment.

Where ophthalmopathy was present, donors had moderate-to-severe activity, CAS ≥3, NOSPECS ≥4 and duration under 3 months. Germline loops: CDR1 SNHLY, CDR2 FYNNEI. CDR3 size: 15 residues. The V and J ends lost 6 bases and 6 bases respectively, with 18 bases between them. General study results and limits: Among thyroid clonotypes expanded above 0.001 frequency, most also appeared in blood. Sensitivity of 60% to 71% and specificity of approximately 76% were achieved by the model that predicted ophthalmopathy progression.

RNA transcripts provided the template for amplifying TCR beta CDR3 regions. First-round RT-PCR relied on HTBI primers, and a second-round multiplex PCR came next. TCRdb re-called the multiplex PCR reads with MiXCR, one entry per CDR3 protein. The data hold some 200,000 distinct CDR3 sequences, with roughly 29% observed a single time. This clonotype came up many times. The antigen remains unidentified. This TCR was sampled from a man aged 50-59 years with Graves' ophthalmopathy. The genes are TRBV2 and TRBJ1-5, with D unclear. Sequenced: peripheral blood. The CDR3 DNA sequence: TGTGCCAGCAGCCATCCGGACTACGCTTCTCAGCCCCAGCATTTT. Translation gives CASSHPDYASQPQHF.